A selection of T cell receptor beta chains follows, all from one sample in a study of CD8+CD57+ T cells in acquired aplastic anemia. Using its own MiXCR run on the reads, TCRdb lists one record per CDR3 protein. The data show some 160,000 distinct CDR3 sequences, with 40% to 55% seen just once and about 2.9% held by the top ten. The material sequenced was sorted CD4+, CD8+, or CD8+CD57+ T cells (not recorded which) from PBMCs. The source of these receptors is a human donor with aplastic anemia. Both conserved end residues are part of each CDR3. The order of the fields is J gene, V gene, CDR3 protein.

TRBJ2-1 TRBV9 CASSVIDPGEQFF
TRBJ2-7 TRBV10-3 CAISESTGGIHEQYF
TRBJ2-3 TRBV7-2 CASSFYYTDTQYF
TRBJ2-2 TRBV7-6 CASSLATGAGELFF
TRBJ1-2 TRBV9 CASSSSRENYGYTF
TRBJ2-5 TRBV19 CASSISRGRKTQYF
TRBJ1-1 TRBV27 CASIGVMNTEAFF
TRBJ1-2 TRBV29-1 CSVGSGQATYGYTF
TRBJ1-2 TRBV7-1 CASSSLPGTGGASSYGYTF
TRBJ1-6 TRBV10-3 CASSLSQGNSPLHF
TRBJ2-3 TRBV12-3/TRBV12-4 CASSLGQGSDTQYF
TRBJ2-1 TRBV15 CATSRGQGGNEQFF
TRBJ2-5 TRBV11-2 CASSPYSGEETQYF
TRBJ2-1 TRBV27 CAGPTGVGLDEQFF
TRBJ2-2 TRBV24-1 CATSEEGRGNTGELFF
TRBJ1-2 TRBV4-1 CASSQSERTGKDYGYTF
TRBJ1-2 TRBV7-3 CASSAKGRRTGGYRGYTF
TRBJ2-1 TRBV5-1 CASSSFRTGISFNEQFF
TRBJ2-5 TRBV29-1 CSVVLLAEETQYF
TRBJ2-3 TRBV2 CASSDTGTGADTQYF
TRBJ1-5 TRBV29-1 CSVTNLDRGKTQHF
TRBJ1-4 TRBV6-5 CASSYGTGGGEKLFF
TRBJ1-4 TRBV11-3 CASSLGLGGEKLFF
TRBJ1-1 TRBV6-1 CASSPQGGNTEAFF
TRBJ2-7 TRBV7-2 CASSPRTGLWYF
TRBJ1-2 TRBV7-2 CASSEGDSYGYTF
TRBJ2-2 TRBV20-1 CSARDSRQGPTGELFF
TRBJ1-1 TRBV6-1 CASSPMPGHSNTEAFF
TRBJ1-2 TRBV29-1 CSGQGAEGYTF
TRBJ1-5 TRBV6-1 CASGFRGSNQPQHF
TRBJ1-4 TRBV3-1 CASSQSGFREKLFF
TRBJ2-7 TRBV7-7 CASSRDMFYEQYF
TRBJ2-1 TRBV11-2 CASSLDRHLWDEQFF
TRBJ1-1 TRBV6-2/TRBV6-3 CASYPLSGVREAFF
TRBJ2-1 TRBV9 CASSVIHAGVGPNEQFF
TRBJ1-2 TRBV7-2 CASSQDHNYGYTF
TRBJ1-1 TRBV25-1 CASRKTGLMNTEAFF
TRBJ1-1 TRBV10-3 CAISERLTEGTEAFF
TRBJ2-7 TRBV2 CASSDRDSSYEQYF
TRBJ2-1 TRBV20-1 CSSSGGLNEQFF
TRBJ2-7 TRBV19 CASSGTGDYEQYF
TRBJ1-1 TRBV2 CASSAKTAHEACF
TRBJ1-1 TRBV12-3/TRBV12-4 CASSSTGGRTEAFF
TRBJ1-2 TRBV12-3/TRBV12-4 CASRGQGGNYGYTF
TRBJ1-2 TRBV20-1 CSAGSTGGRGGGYTF
TRBJ2-5 TRBV20-1 CSASSPSGGAIETQYF
TRBJ2-1 TRBV29-1 CSVGTSGNEQFF
TRBJ2-1 TRBV30 CAWSPTSPNEQFF
TRBJ1-2 TRBV29-1 CSVGPVVDGYTF
TRBJ2-3 TRBV7-6 CASSLGVTQYF
TRBJ2-5 TRBV20-1 CSAPPQGETQYF
TRBJ2-6 TRBV12-3/TRBV12-4 CASSLSGLGANVLTF
TRBJ1-3 TRBV30 CAWSLIAGSSGNTIYF
TRBJ2-1 TRBV14 CASSRNRGNEQFF
TRBJ2-3 TRBV15 CATSGLAGGRNTQYF
TRBJ1-6 TRBV7-9 CASTPRDRGDSPLHF
TRBJ1-2 TRBV19 CASSDAGQGVYGYTF
TRBJ1-1 TRBV25-1 CASSERGTEAFF
TRBJ2-6 TRBV29-1 CGVGQGPNSGANVLTF
TRBJ2-2 TRBV10-3 CAISERTGGNEQFF